This TCR beta chain was sequenced in a study of Tregs in tolerant kidney transplant recipients. Method: immunoSEQ multiplex PCR; TCRdb's copy keeps in-frame clones and lacks some. The sample yields roughly 49,000 clones, about 89% seen once. Germline lookup yields CDR1 SGDLS and CDR2 YYNGEE. This CDR3 has 13 amino acids. Trimming removed 7 bases from V and 3 bases from J, with 11 bases in between. The sample taken for sequencing was Tregs from blood. The rearrangement uses TRBV9 and TRBJ1-5; the D is unclear. The sequence was obtained from a human donor in good health. In DNA, the CDR3 is TGTGCCAGCTCCTTGGAGTACAATCAGCCCCAGCATTTT. This translates into CASSLEYNQPQHF.